Each of the 32 T cell receptor beta chains below was sequenced from the same sample in a study of early T cells in non-severe SARS-CoV-2 infection. TCRdb re-called the 5' RACE reads with MiXCR, one entry per CDR3 protein. The sample includes tens of thousands of distinct CDR3 sequences, 10% to 15% seen only once; the top ten take 2.5% to 3%. Sequenced input: whole blood. The receptors come from an adult who was a healthcare worker with PCR-confirmed SARS-CoV-2 infection or an uninfected control (not recorded which).

The table lists this clonotype with many counts. The chain employs TRBV27 and TRBJ2-2, with 8 nucleotides matching TRBD2. The CDR3 runs 17 residues. Trimming took 7 bases from V and 3 from J; bases not matched to a gene: 13. Germline V gene data show CDR1 as MNHEY and CDR2 as SMNVEV (reference sequence). This CDR3 reads CASTPAYGRAYTGELFF. The CDR3 nucleotides read TGTGCCAGCACCCCCGCCTACGGGAGGGCTTACACCGGGGAGCTGTTTTTT.

This clonotype was seen only a few times. This chain links TRBV19 with TRBJ1-5, with D unclear. The CDR3 sequence is 13 residues long. Per the germline V gene, CDR1 is LNHDA and CDR2 is SQIVND (reference sequence). CDR3 in amino acids: CASRGYSNQPQHF. CDR3 DNA sequence: TGTGCAAGTCGAGGGTATAGCAATCAGCCCCAGCATTTT.

The chain couples TRBV28 to TRBJ1-4; maybe TRBD1 (6 bases). The germline V gene encodes CDR1 MDHEN and CDR2 SYDVKM. The CDR3 extends over 15 amino acids. V gave up 3 bases and J gave up 3 bases, with 11 bases separating them. CDR3 bases: TGTGCCAGCAGTTTCAGGGGTGAGGCTAATGAAAAACTGTTTTTT. Protein product: CASSFRGEANEKLFF.

The sample holds many counts of this clonotype. The chain is built from TRBV7-9 and TRBJ1-4, with D unresolved. Per the germline V gene, CDR1 is SEHNR and CDR2 is FQNEAQ (reference sequence). The CDR3 contains 17 residues. Trimming removed 1 base from V and 0 bases from J, with 12 bases in between. CDR3 residues: CASSLVADGTTNEKLFF. The DNA for the CDR3 is TGTGCCAGCAGCTTAGTGGCAGACGGGACAACTAATGAAAAACTGTTTTTT.

In this sample, this clonotype turned up many times. The chain has TRBV7-9 and TRBJ1-1; 10 bases fit TRBD1. J was trimmed by 0 bases and V by 4 bases; bases with no gene match: 5. This CDR3 has 16 amino acids. The germline V gene encodes CDR1 SEHNR and CDR2 FQNEAQ (reference sequence). The CDR3 is CASSSPDRGMNTEAFF. In DNA form, the CDR3 reads TGTGCCAGCAGCTCGCCGGACAGGGGGATGAACACTGAAGCTTTCTTT.

The sample holds many counts of this clonotype. The chain uses TRBV11-3 and TRBJ2-1; 12 positions match TRBD2. Germline V gene lookup returns CDR1 SGHNT and CDR2 YENEEA. This CDR3 has 18 residues. V was clipped by 0 bases and J by 1 base; unmatched bases: 4. The CDR3 bases are TGTGCCAGCAGCTTAGAGCTAGCGGGGGGGCTTTCCTACAATGAGCAGTTCTTC. The encoded protein is CASSLELAGGLSYNEQFF.

V usage is TRBV5-4 and J usage is TRBJ1-1; D remains unclear. Germline CDR1 SGHNT, CDR2 YYREEE (reference sequence). The germline V and J ends were trimmed by 0 bases and 5 bases, with 8 bases remaining between them. The CDR3 has 13 residues. CDR3 sequence (DNA): TGTGCCAGCAGCTTGGTGGGCCGAACTGAAGCTTTCTTT. Amino acids: CASSLVGRTEAFF.

This clonotype was counted at least ten times. The chain carries TRBV6-1 and TRBJ1-3; D perhaps matches TRBD1 (6 bases). CDR1 and CDR2 (germline): MNHNS, SASEGT. Trimming took 7 bases from V and 4 from J, leaving 17 bases between them. The CDR3 consists of 15 residues. CDR3 sequence reads: CASTRGRTSGNTIYF. CDR3 nucleotides: TGTGCCAGCACCAGGGGTCGGACAAGCGGAAACACCATATATTTT.

This clonotype was detected many times. CDR3 bases: TGTGCCAGCAGCTTAACCGGACTGGGAACAGGCTACGAGCAGTACTTC. Translating it yields CASSLTGLGTGYEQYF. V is TRBV11-3 and J is TRBJ2-7, with D possibly being TRBD1 or TRBD2 (5 bases each). V was cut by 2 bases and J by 3 bases, with 17 bases left in between. CDR3 length: 16 residues. Looked up from germline, CDR1 is SGHNT and CDR2 is YENEEA. The full variable domain, rest sourced from reference TRBV11-3 and TRBJ2-7, is EAGVVQSPRYKIIEKKQPVAFWCNPISGHNTLYWYLQNLGQGPELLIRYENEEAVDDSQLPKDRFSAERLKGVDSTLKIQPAELGDSAVYLCASSLTGLGTGYEQYFGPGTRLTVT.

By share of the sample, this clonotype is medium-sized. The rearrangement uses TRBV19 and TRBJ2-2; D is perhaps TRBD2 (5 bases). V was trimmed by 7 bases and J by 2 bases, leaving 11 bases between them. In germline, CDR1 is LNHDA, CDR2 SQIVND (reference sequence). CDR3 length equals 14 residues. CDR3 loop: CASTTDFNTGELFF. CDR3 nucleotide sequence: TGTGCCAGTACTACGGACTTTAACACCGGGGAGCTGTTTTTT.

At least ten counts were recorded for this clonotype. The chain couples TRBV11-3 to TRBJ2-5, with D unclear. Germline V CDR1 and CDR2: SGHNT, YENEEA. V shed 4 bases and J shed 0 bases, with 12 bases lying between them. This CDR3 has 15 residues. The CDR3 reads CASSYTRTYQETQYF. The CDR3 DNA reads TGTGCCAGCAGCTATACGCGAACGTACCAAGAGACCCAGTACTTC.

The rearrangement links TRBV3-1 to TRBJ1-2, with D perhaps matching TRBD1 (5 bases). Germline lookup yields CDR1 LGHDT and CDR2 YNNKEL (reference sequence). Trimming removed 1 base from V and 4 bases from J, with 13 bases in between. The CDR3 length is 15 residues. DNA of the CDR3: TGTGCCAGCAGCCAAGGACCGACAGCCCTCTATGGCTACACCTTC. Protein sequence: CASSQGPTALYGYTF.

This clonotype has only a few counts. The CDR3 sequence is CASRWEYEKLFF. CDR3 bases: TGTGCCAGCAGGTGGGAGTATGAAAAACTGTTTTTT. The chain recombines TRBV2 with TRBJ1-4; no reliable D call. This CDR3 contains 12 residues. The germline CDR1 and CDR2 sequences are SNHLY and FYNNEI. The V end was cut by 6 bases, the J end by 6 bases, with 8 bases between.

This clonotype was observed a few times. This chain connects TRBV7-3 to TRBJ2-3; no clear D. Germline assignment: CDR1 SGHTA and CDR2 FQGTGA. CDR3 length: 13 residues. Deletions cut 4 bases from V and 3 bases from J, with 8 bases between. The chain's CDR3 is CASSSLGTDTQYF. The CDR3 DNA follows: TGTGCCAGCAGCTCCCTCGGAACAGATACGCAGTATTTT.

This sequence joins TRBV20-1 and TRBJ2-3; the match to TRBD1 covers 7 bases. Germline values: CDR1 DFQATT, CDR2 SNEGSKA (reference sequence). J lost 1 base, V lost 2 bases, and 0 bases had no gene match. This CDR3 is 13 amino acids long. The CDR3 region is CSARTGGTDTQYF. The CDR3 DNA follows: TGCAGTGCTAGAACAGGGGGCACAGATACGCAGTATTTT.

This clonotype was observed at least ten times. The J gene is TRBJ2-1, the V gene TRBV6-1; a weak D match, TRBD2 (5 bases). Germline V gene sequence: CDR1 MNHNS, CDR2 SASEGT. This CDR3 has 16 residues. Trimming left V 5 bases short and J 7 bases short, with 21 bases between. The CDR3 region has the DNA TGTGCCAGCAGTTCTGTGGCGGGCGTCTTTATGAATGAGCAGTTCTTC. As protein: CASSSVAGVFMNEQFF.

This clonotype has ten or more counts. The chain couples TRBV5-1 to TRBJ1-5; 7 bases fit TRBD1. V trimming: 0 bases; J trimming: 3 bases; junction bases outside the gene matches: 3. In germline, CDR1 is SGHRS, CDR2 YFSETQ. CDR3 length equals 15 residues. The CDR3 DNA is TGCGCCAGCAGCTTGGAGGGGGCCAACAATCAGCCCCAGCATTTT. Encoded protein: CASSLEGANNQPQHF.

This clonotype showed up many times. The chain uses TRBV7-8 and TRBJ2-2, with D maybe TRBD1 (5 bases). CDR1 and CDR2 from the germline V gene are SGHVS and FQNEAQ. V gave up 0 bases and J gave up 8 bases, with 37 bases separating them. CDR3 length: 23 residues. The CDR3 nucleotides read TGTGCCAGCAGCTTAGCGGGTGGTGTCGGCCGAGGCAGGGTGGCTCCTTTATTTGGGGAGCTGTTTTTT. This gives the protein CASSLAGGVGRGRVAPLFGELFF.

The table lists this clonotype with many counts. The chain joins TRBV20-1 to TRBJ2-5; 13 bases are a match to TRBD2. The CDR3 is 14 residues long. Germline trimming cut 5 bases from V and 4 bases from J; bases unmatched to any gene: 4. Germline CDR1 DFQATT, CDR2 SNEGSKA (reference sequence). Written as DNA, the CDR3 is TGCAGTGCTGCACTAGCGGGAGGGCGAGAGACCCAGTACTTC. Its translation is CSAALAGGRETQYF.

This sequence joins TRBV20-1 and TRBJ2-7; no definite D call. Germline V gene data show CDR1 as DFQATT and CDR2 as SNEGSKA (reference sequence). V shed 5 bases and J shed 2 bases, with 10 bases lying between them. The CDR3 is 12 amino acids. The CDR3 coding sequence is TGCAGTGCTGACACTCCTACCTACGAGCAGTACTTC. This encodes CSADTPTYEQYF.

This clonotype was observed at least ten times. The chain couples TRBV19 to TRBJ1-4, with D hard to call. The CDR3 is made up of 14 amino acids. The germline V gene encodes CDR1 LNHDA and CDR2 SQIVND (reference sequence). Trimming pared 5 bases from V and 4 bases from J, leaving 11 bases between. CDR3 nucleotides: TGTGCCAGTAGTCCGAACAGCCTTAATGAAAAACTGTTTTTT. Translation: CASSPNSLNEKLFF.

This clonotype was picked up a small number of times. DNA for the CDR3: TGCGCCAGCAGCTCGAAGACAGGGGAGACCCAGTACTTC. Translated, it gives CASSSKTGETQYF. The chain employs TRBV4-1 and TRBJ2-5, with 7 bases that match TRBD1. The CDR3 runs to 13 residues. Per the germline V gene, CDR1 is MGHRA and CDR2 is YSYEKL. Trimming at V came to 5 bases and at J to 5 bases, leaving 5 bases not matched to a gene.

This clonotype was found many times. This rearrangement joins TRBV5-1 to TRBJ1-2, with TRBD1 identical over 9 bases. Per the germline V gene, CDR1 is SGHRS and CDR2 is YFSETQ. The CDR3 loop spans 16 amino acids. The V and J ends lost 4 bases and 2 bases, in that order; junction bases with no gene match: 9. CDR3 bases: TGCGCCAGCAGCCCGACCGCCGGGACAGGGAACTATGGCTACACCTTC. This translates into CASSPTAGTGNYGYTF.

Notes on this clonotype: This may arise from a read error, as a much more abundant clone is one base away. The chain joins TRBV6-1 to TRBJ2-5; D unresolved. This CDR3 is built from 14 residues. Per the germline V gene, CDR1 is MNHNS and CDR2 is SASEGT. The CDR3 spells CAGSDQGTQETQYF. DNA of the CDR3: TGTGCCGGCAGTGATCAAGGCACCCAAGAGACCCAGTACTTC.

This rearrangement joins TRBV25-1 to TRBJ2-3; the D is unclear. Per the germline V gene, CDR1 is MGHDK and CDR2 is SYGVNS. V was trimmed by 6 bases and J by 0 bases, leaving 7 bases between them. This CDR3 contains 13 residues. CDR3 in amino acids: CASRGPSTDTQYF. DNA of the CDR3: TGTGCCAGCAGAGGTCCGAGCACAGATACGCAGTATTTT.

This chain links TRBV10-2 with TRBJ2-7, with D possibly matching TRBD1 (6 bases). Trimming cost V 0 bases and J 7 bases, with 10 bases left between them. Germline V gene lookup returns CDR1 WSHSY and CDR2 SAAADI. CDR3 length: 13 amino acids. The CDR3 loop reads CASSESGRGEQYF. CDR3 DNA sequence: TGCGCCAGCAGTGAGTCAGGCAGGGGAGAGCAGTACTTC.

This clonotype has ten or more counts. The chain employs TRBV25-1 and TRBJ2-1, with D perhaps being TRBD1 or TRBD2 (5 bases each). V was clipped by 6 bases and J by 9 bases, with 15 bases between them. The CDR3 contains 13 residues. The germline V gene has CDR1 MGHDK and CDR2 SYGVNS. The CDR3 coding sequence is TGTGCCAGCAGCGGGGCCCAGGGCGGTGAGCAGTTCTTC. It specifies CASSGAQGGEQFF.

This clonotype was counted only a few times. The rearrangement links TRBV28 to TRBJ1-5; D unresolved. This CDR3 contains 13 residues. Between the trimmed V and J ends, which lost 4 bases and 1 base, there was a span of 5 bases. Germline CDR1 is MDHEN and CDR2 is SYDVKM. CDR3 residues: CASSSVSNQPQHF. Here the CDR3 DNA reads TGTGCCAGCAGTTCCGTGAGCAATCAGCCCCAGCATTTT.

This clonotype was counted once. A much bigger clone sits one base away, suggesting this may be a read error. CDR3 sequence (DNA): TGTGCCAGCAGTTTAGTAGGCGGCTACGATGAGCAGTTCTTC. Translation: CASSLVGGYDEQFF. The genes are TRBV12-3 or TRBV12-4 and TRBJ2-1, with D uncertain. The CDR3 is 14 amino acids.

This clonotype was recorded many times. J is TRBJ1-5 and V is TRBV20-1; 8 bases line up with TRBD1. The germline CDR1 and CDR2 sequences are DFQATT and SNEGSKA (reference sequence). The CDR3 is 13 residues long. Trimming cost V 5 bases and J 4 bases; bases outside gene matches: 4. CDR3 sequence reads: CSAPRQGNQPQHF. The CDR3 nucleotides read TGCAGTGCTCCACGACAGGGGAATCAGCCCCAGCATTTT.

This chain joins TRBV18 and TRBJ2-7; 7 nucleotides align to TRBD1. The junction had 6 bases not matched to a gene; V was cut back by 4 bases and J by 3 bases. This CDR3 spans 14 amino acids. The V gene's germline CDR1 is KGHSH and CDR2 LQKENI. The CDR3 protein is CASSQIRDSYEQYF. The CDR3 DNA follows: TGTGCCAGCTCACAAATCCGGGACAGCTACGAGCAGTACTTC.

This clonotype was detected ten times or more. The chain has TRBV25-1 and TRBJ2-1; unclear D gene. CDR3 length: 14 residues. Trimming took off 2 bases at V and 7 bases at J, with 12 bases between the two ends. The germline V gene has CDR1 MGHDK and CDR2 SYGVNS. CDR3 region: CASSEVIHGNEQFF. For the CDR3, the DNA is TGTGCCAGCAGTGAAGTAATTCACGGAAATGAGCAGTTCTTC.